A single sample is the source of the 25 T cell receptor beta chains below, sequenced in a study of blood T cells in healthy people across ages. PCR was performed a second time for about 7 to 12 cycles using a sample-barcoded 5' primer and a J-beta primer mix. TCRdb itself ran the 5' RACE reads through MiXCR, one entry per CDR3 protein. The sample gives 650,000 to 1,000,000 distinct CDR3 sequences, 36% of which show up once; 10% to 15% is in the top ten. The sample comprised blood. These receptors were obtained from a man between 18 and 29 years old in good health.

The chain carries TRBV5-5 and TRBJ2-5; 8 bases fit TRBD1. V lost 5 bases to trimming and J lost 1 base; unmatched junction nucleotides: 10. The CDR3 is 16 amino acids. Germline CDR1 is SGHKS and CDR2 is YYEKEE (reference sequence). The CDR3 DNA follows: TGTGCCAGCAGGGGCAGGACAGGGTCTCGCCAAGAGACCCAGTACTTC. The encoded protein is CASRGRTGSRQETQYF.

The chain uses TRBV30 and TRBJ1-2, with D possibly TRBD1 on 5 matching bases. The CDR3 consists of 14 residues. Trimming removed 3 bases from V and 5 bases from J, with 16 bases in between. In germline, CDR1 is GTSNPN, CDR2 SVGIG (reference sequence). CDR3 sequence (DNA): TGTGCCTGGAGAACGGTCGTGAGGGGATATGGCTACACCTTC. Amino acids: CAWRTVVRGYGYTF. Full variable domain (rest looked up from reference TRBV30 and TRBJ1-2): SQTIHQWPATLVQPVGSPLSLECTVEGTSNPNLYWYRQAAGRGLQLLFYSVGIGQISSEVPQNLSASRPQDRQFILSSKKLLLSDSGFYLCAWRTVVRGYGYTFGSGTRLTVV.

V and J are TRBV6-1 and TRBJ1-5, with D perhaps matching TRBD1 (6 bases). This CDR3 has 14 amino acids. Trimming removed 6 bases at V and 7 bases at J, with 16 bases between. From germline, CDR1 is MNHNS and CDR2 SASEGT. DNA for the CDR3: TGTGCCAGCAGCCCCAACAGGGAACCCCAGCCCCAGCATTTT. Residues: CASSPNREPQPQHF.

This clonotype has just a few counts. The chain links TRBV29-1 to TRBJ1-1, with 7 bases that match TRBD1. The CDR3 is made up of 12 amino acids. The V gene end was trimmed by 6 bases and the J gene end by 5 bases; junction bases not matched to a gene: 6. Germline CDR1 is SQVTM and CDR2 is ANQGSEA. CDR3 protein: CSVTRGVTEAFF. CDR3 coding DNA: TGCAGCGTAACCAGGGGGGTTACTGAAGCTTTCTTT.

This clonotype has only a few counts. The gene calls are TRBV9 and TRBJ2-3; D tentatively fits TRBD1 or TRBD2 (6 bases each). Per the germline V gene, CDR1 is SGDLS and CDR2 is YYNGEE. Trimming cost V 0 bases and J 5 bases, with 10 bases left between them. This CDR3 contains 14 residues. The CDR3 is CASSVVEGGDTQYF. The CDR3 DNA reads TGTGCCAGCAGCGTAGTTGAGGGGGGAGATACGCAGTATTTT.

A few counts support this clonotype. This sequence joins TRBV4-3 and TRBJ2-3, with 9 bases fitting TRBD1. The germline V gene encodes CDR1 LGHNA and CDR2 YSLEER. The V gene end was trimmed by 4 bases and the J gene end by 2 bases; junction bases not matched to a gene: 7. The CDR3 is made up of 16 amino acids. The CDR3 protein is CASSLTGTGNTDTQYF. CDR3 in DNA: TGCGCCAGCAGCCTAACCGGGACAGGGAACACAGATACGCAGTATTTT.

This clonotype was seen a handful of times. The V gene is TRBV7-8, the J gene TRBJ2-3; 15 bases are shared with TRBD2. V trimming: 4 bases; J trimming: 4 bases; junction bases outside the gene matches: 9. The CDR3 loop spans 18 amino acids. CDR1 is SGHVS, CDR2 FQNEAQ, per germline. The CDR3 coding sequence is TGTGCCAGCAGCTGGACTAGCGGGGGGGCCAGTGGAGCAGATACGCAGTATTTT. Protein: CASSWTSGGASGADTQYF.

The CDR3 DNA reads as TGCAGTGCTAAAAGGCTCCGCGGGGGGGCCCAAGGGATAGAGACCCAGTTCTTC. It specifies CSAKRLRGGAQGIETQFF. The chain employs TRBV20-1 and TRBJ2-1; 9 bases line up with TRBD2. CDR3 length equals 18 residues. The trim removed 4 bases at V and 13 bases at J, leaving 26 bases unmatched. Looked up from germline, CDR1 is DFQATT and CDR2 is SNEGSKA (reference sequence).

The J gene is TRBJ2-7, the V gene TRBV6-2 or TRBV6-3; TRBD2 matches at 8 bases. The CDR3 covers 14 residues. Trimming took 7 bases from V and 4 from J; bases not matched to a gene: 9. Germline CDR1 is MNHEY and CDR2 is SVGEGT. As DNA, the CDR3 is TGTGCCAGCACCATCGGGACTAGTCTTTACGAGCAGTACTTC. Protein sequence: CASTIGTSLYEQYF.

This clonotype showed up just once. Germline is not matched at one junction end, which may reflect a read error. This chain connects TRBV5-6 to TRBJ2-1; 11 positions match TRBD2. Germline CDR1 SGHDT, CDR2 YYEEEE. The CDR3 has 16 amino acids. The DNA of the CDR3 is TGTGCTAGCAGGGATCTAGCGGGGGGCCGTTACAATGAGCAGTTCTTC. Translating it yields CASRDLAGGRYNEQFF.

This clonotype was seen many times. The V call is TRBV12-3 or TRBV12-4, the J call TRBJ2-5; D could derive from TRBD1 or TRBD2 (5 bases each). Trimming shortened V by 4 bases and J by 0 bases, and 9 bases separated the two germline ends. The CDR3 sequence is 14 residues long. The CDR3 loop is CASSSGPYQETQYF. CDR3 DNA sequence: TGTGCCAGCAGTTCGGGACCCTACCAAGAGACCCAGTACTTC.

In its sample, this clonotype was seen many times. V and J are TRBV19 and TRBJ2-5; TRBD1 aligns across 8 bases. After removal of 5 bases from V and 4 bases from J, the junction contained 18 bases not matched to a gene. CDR3 length equals 18 residues. Germline V gene lookup returns CDR1 LNHDA and CDR2 SQIVND (reference sequence). For the CDR3, the DNA is TGTGCCAGTAGTCCCGGAGGACAGGGAAGGGTAGTCGGAGAGACCCAGTACTTC. Translated: CASSPGGQGRVVGETQYF.

This clonotype has more than one count but fewer than ten. The genes are TRBV4-2 and TRBJ1-5; D gene uncertain. The CDR3 is made up of 13 amino acids. The V and J ends lost 3 bases and 9 bases respectively, with 12 bases between them. Germline values: CDR1 LGHNA, CDR2 YNFKEQ. CDR3 bases: TGTGCCAGCAGCCAGGCAAGGACTTCGCCCCAGCATTTT. This sequence encodes CASSQARTSPQHF.

J is TRBJ2-3 and V is TRBV18; 10 bases line up with TRBD1. CDR1 KGHSH and CDR2 LQKENI come from the germline V gene. V shed 1 base and J 1 base; nucleotides not matched to a gene: 5. This CDR3 is 17 amino acids long. The CDR3 bases are TGTGCCAGCTCACCACGACAGGGGGCGATTGGCACAGATACGCAGTATTTT. It yields the protein CASSPRQGAIGTDTQYF.

This rearrangement joins TRBV5-4 to TRBJ2-1; TRBD2 aligns across 16 bases. V was pared by 4 bases and J by 0 bases, with 10 bases of the junction left unmatched. There are 20 residues in the CDR3. Germline V lookup: CDR1 SGHNT, CDR2 YYREEE (reference sequence). DNA for the CDR3: TGTGCCAGCAGCCCGGGACTAGCGGGGGGGTCCCAGAGCTCCTACAATGAGCAGTTCTTC. Protein product: CASSPGLAGGSQSSYNEQFF. Based on the CDR3 plus reference TRBV5-4 and TRBJ2-1, the full variable domain is ETGVTQSPTHLIKTRGQQVTLRCSSQSGHNTVSWYQQALGQGPQFIFQYYREEENGRGNFPPRFSGLQFPNYSSELNVNALELDDSALYLCASSPGLAGGSQSSYNEQFFGPGTRLTVL.

The V gene is TRBV7-9, the J gene TRBJ2-1, with D perhaps matching TRBD1 or TRBD2 (6 bases each). Looked up from germline, CDR1 is SEHNR and CDR2 is FQNEAQ (reference sequence). Trimming pared 3 bases from V and 4 bases from J, leaving 13 bases between. The CDR3 runs to 15 residues. CDR3 sequence: CASSFSGAEYNEQFF. The CDR3 DNA follows: TGTGCCAGCAGCTTCTCGGGGGCGGAGTACAATGAGCAGTTCTTC.

This clonotype has only a few counts. The gene calls are TRBV12-3 or TRBV12-4 and TRBJ2-3, with D perhaps given as TRBD1 or TRBD2 (5 bases each). The CDR3 is 17 amino acids. Trimming left V 6 bases short and J 4 bases short, with 23 bases between. Written as DNA, the CDR3 is TGTGCCAGCAGCCGCACTCTTGATGCGGGCAGGGCAGATACGCAGTATTTT. It translates to CASSRTLDAGRADTQYF.

This clonotype was seen a few times. A much larger clonotype is one base distant, so this may be a read error. The chain couples TRBV21-1 to TRBJ1-2; the table names TRBD1, a call not compared with the DNA. TRBV21-1 is a pseudogene locus. This CDR3 is 16 amino acids long. CDR3 in amino acids: CASSTGQGARSYGYTF. The CDR3 coding sequence is TGTGCCAGCAGCACCGGACAGGGGGCGCGCAGCTATGGCTACACCTTC.

V is TRBV5-5 and J is TRBJ1-5; TRBD1 matches at 9 bases. J lost 6 bases, V lost 4 bases, and 8 bases had no gene match. Germline V gene lookup returns CDR1 SGHKS and CDR2 YYEKEE (reference sequence). This CDR3 spans 15 amino acids. The CDR3 bases are TGTGCCAGCAGCCCCGGACAGGGGTTGTCTCAGCCCCAGCATTTT. Translation gives CASSPGQGLSQPQHF.

The V gene is TRBV7-9, the J gene TRBJ2-4, with 10 bases lining up with TRBD2. TRBJ2-5 explains the end of the DNA better; the J call may be wrong. Germline V gives CDR1 SEHNR, CDR2 FQNEAQ (reference sequence). CDR3 size: 15 residues. CDR3 sequence (DNA): TGTGCCAGCAGCATCAGCGGGAGGGCCGTTGAGACCCAGTACTTC. Translating gives CASSISGRAVETQYF.

This clonotype was found many times. The genes are TRBV6-2 or TRBV6-3 and TRBJ2-7; possibly TRBD1 for D (5 bases). CDR1 is MNHEY, CDR2 SVGEGT, per germline. V was pared by 7 bases and J by 3 bases, with 16 bases between. The CDR3 sequence is 14 residues long. DNA of the CDR3: TGTGCCAGCACCACCTCACAGGACCGCTACGAGCAGTACTTC. This gives the protein CASTTSQDRYEQYF.

At least ten counts were recorded for this clonotype. This chain links TRBV9 with TRBJ2-5; no definite D call. This CDR3 comprises 15 residues. V lost 0 bases and J lost 3, with 12 bases in between. CDR1 is SGDLS and CDR2 is YYNGEE in the germline V gene. The CDR3 reads CASSVDGTPKETQYF. CDR3 nucleotide sequence: TGTGCCAGCAGCGTAGACGGCACACCCAAAGAGACCCAGTACTTC.

The gene calls are TRBV27 and TRBJ2-7; D tentatively fits TRBD1 or TRBD2 (5 bases each). This CDR3 spans 16 amino acids. Looked up from germline, CDR1 is MNHEY and CDR2 is SMNVEV (reference sequence). Deletions cut 3 bases from V and 0 bases from J, with 15 bases between. CDR3 DNA sequence: TGTGCCAGCAGTTTCTTCGGGACGGAAAGCTCCTACGAGCAGTACTTC. Protein product: CASSFFGTESSYEQYF.

This clonotype appeared many times. The chain joins TRBV5-1 to TRBJ2-1; D is unclear. Germline loops: CDR1 SGHRS, CDR2 YFSETQ. Trimming cost V 3 bases and J 4 bases, with 14 bases left between them. CDR3 length: 15 amino acids. CDR3: CASSSAGGSYNEQFF. The CDR3 region has the DNA TGCGCCAGCAGCTCGGCTGGCGGATCTTACAATGAGCAGTTCTTC. Based on the CDR3 plus reference TRBV5-1 and TRBJ2-1, the full variable domain is KAGVTQTPRYLIKTRGQQVTLSCSPISGHRSVSWYQQTPGQGLQFLFEYFSETQRNKGNFPGRFSGRQFSNSRSEMNVSTLELGDSALYLCASSSAGGSYNEQFFGPGTRLTVL.

V usage is TRBV7-2 and J usage is TRBJ2-3; 10 bases are shared with TRBD2. The trim removed 5 bases at V and 6 bases at J, leaving 5 bases unmatched. This CDR3 is built from 14 residues. Per the germline V gene, CDR1 is SGHTA and CDR2 is FQGNSA. CDR3 residues: CASSQRTSGDTQYF. CDR3 in DNA: TGTGCCAGCAGCCAGAGGACTAGCGGCGATACGCAGTATTTT.